This T cell receptor beta chain is drawn from a study of OX40 agonist ivuxolimab in advanced cancers. Turning to the overall study: Ivuxolimab was a fully human IgG2 agonistic monoclonal antibody targeting the costimulatory receptor OX40 (CD134). Peripheral TCRbeta sequencing was intended to test whether TCR sequence diversity was altered and clonal T-cell expansion was caused by ivuxolimab. A male proportion of around 83% and a mean age of roughly 55 years, ranging from 23 to 79, were recorded for the dose-escalation cohort. Partial responses occurred in three dose-escalation patients, of whom one had hepatocellular carcinoma and two had cutaneous melanoma. The paper describes the monotherapy dose-escalation part (N = 52 patients) of the phase I trial of ivuxolimab. Prior anti-PD-1, anti-PD-L1 or anti-CTLA-4 therapy was permitted, and checkpoint inhibitors had been received by 30% to 40% of dose-escalation patients. Intravenous ivuxolimab was administered to patients every 2 weeks at six dose levels: 0.01, 0.1, 0.3, 1.5, 3 and 10 mg/kg. Of the 50 or so patients in dose escalation, about 20 had hepatocellular carcinoma, some 15 had melanoma, 9 had renal cell carcinoma and 9 had head and neck cancer. The paper's findings and limits, for the study overall: At doses from 0.1 to 3.0 mg/kg, clonal expansion was seen in both CD4+ and CD8+ blood T cells between baseline and week 6. Which antigens the clonally expanded peripheral T cells were specific for was not determined. Low levels of normalized T-cell clonal expansion were also seen in some nonresponding patients. After ivuxolimab, CD8+ T cells had more expanded clones than CD4+ T cells on average. In the 0.1-3.0 mg/kg groups, partial responders had among the lowest normalized peripheral clonal expansion, particularly in CD8+ T cells.

CDR1 SGHNT and CDR2 YYREEE were looked up in the germline V gene (reference sequence). A distance of 9 bases separates the germline ends of V and J, which lose 4 bases and 3 bases respectively. From the cysteine through the phenylalanine, the CDR3 covers 13 amino acids. Of the read, only the CDR3 DNA is kept; its 39 bases are in frame from base 1. As regards this clone: Its specific antigen is unknown. No quality values exist for individual bases; no much larger clone is one base distant.

The trial excluded patients who had a history of autoimmune disease or who were on systemic immunosuppression. Peripheral blood for TCR sequencing was collected from all dose cohorts at baseline, on cycle 4 day 1, and on cycle 7 day 1. Samples were obtained from an open-label, multicenter, first-in-human phase I dose-escalation trial of ivuxolimab. The trial enrolled adults with locally advanced or metastatic head and neck squamous cell, hepatocellular, melanoma or renal cell carcinoma. Before TCR sequencing, CD4+ T cells and CD8+ T cells from peripheral blood were sorted into separate populations. To sequence the TCRbeta CDR3 region, genomic DNA was isolated from the sorted cells. The immunoSEQ Assay was used for sequencing of TCRbeta CDR3 regions. Entries here come from immuneACCESS through TCRdb and include only in-frame sequences with V and J called. Some clones fail to appear in such tables; in the studies checked, an unresolved V gene covers under half of the shortfall, and the cause of the remainder is unknown. This sample has some 65,000 clones in its table, and roughly four fifths of those were observed once. The ten largest account for over 1.5% of the sample.

The source of this sequence is an adult with an advanced solid tumor such as melanoma, head and neck, liver or kidney cancer. The rearranged chain carries TRBV5-4 and TRBJ2-3; the D gene is possibly TRBD1, with 5 bases matching. The starting material was CD4+ or CD8+ T cells sorted from blood, obtained in a trial of the OX40 agonist ivuxolimab. The CDR3 region: CASSPQGTDTQYF. In nucleotides, the sequence is TGTGCCAGCAGCCCCCAGGGAACAGATACGCAGTATTTT.